These 16 T cell receptor beta chains were all obtained from the same sample, sequenced in a study of identical twins. TCRdb itself ran the 5' RACE reads through MiXCR, one entry per CDR3 protein. The sample yields about 700,000 distinct CDR3 sequences, 8.6% seen once. These data were also filed under a second study, of yellow fever vaccine responses in identical twins.

Material for sequencing was PBMCs. Source of these receptors: a young woman in good health.

Many counts were recorded for this clonotype. V and J are TRBV27 and TRBJ1-2, with a weak D call TRBD1 (6 bases). CDR1 and CDR2 (germline): MNHEY, SMNVEV (reference sequence). This CDR3 is built from 13 residues. V shed 6 bases and J shed 5 bases, with 13 bases lying between them. The CDR3 DNA reads as TGTGCCAGCAGCACCGGGACATTTTATGGCTACACCTTC. Translated, it gives CASSTGTFYGYTF.

This clonotype has a handful of counts. DNA of the CDR3: TGTGCCAGCAGCCGGCCGACAGGGTTTGAGCAGTTCTTC. Amino acids: CASSRPTGFEQFF. V and J are TRBV7-2 and TRBJ2-1, with 7 nucleotides matching TRBD1. Germline loops: CDR1 SGHTA, CDR2 FQGNSA. J was trimmed by 9 bases and V by 5 bases; bases with no gene match: 7. CDR3 length equals 13 residues.

This chain connects TRBV20-1 to TRBJ1-6; TRBD1 matches at 7 bases. The ends lost 2 bases at V and 9 bases at J; junction bases unmatched: 4. This CDR3 region has 13 residues. CDR1 is DFQATT, CDR2 SNEGSKA, per germline (reference sequence). As DNA, the CDR3 is TGCAGTGCTAGAAGAGCAGGGGGTTCACCCCTCCACTTT. Its protein product is CSARRAGGSPLHF.

The chain recombines TRBV6-2 or TRBV6-3 with TRBJ2-4; TRBD2 matches 9 bases. The CDR3 extends over 21 amino acids. V dropped 3 bases and J dropped 0; count of bases not matched to a gene: 18. Germline V gives CDR1 MNHEY, CDR2 SVGEGT. The CDR3 region has the DNA TGTGCCAGCAGTTATTTGATAAGTTGGACTAGCGATTTTAAAGCCAAAAACATTCAGTACTTC. Translating it yields CASSYLISWTSDFKAKNIQYF.

A few counts support this clonotype. A junction end diverges from the germline sequence, so it may reflect a read error. V is TRBV20-1 and J is TRBJ2-2; 7 bases map to TRBD2. Germline CDR1 and CDR2: DFQATT and SNEGSKA (reference sequence). This CDR3 comprises 16 residues. The CDR3 loop is CSARDTSVANTGELFF. In DNA, the CDR3 is TGCAGTGCCAGAGACACTAGCGTCGCCAACACCGGGGAGCTGTTTTTT.

V and J are TRBV5-1 and TRBJ1-1; D remains ambiguous. The CDR3 totals 13 residues. CDR1 is SGHRS and CDR2 is YFSETQ in the germline V gene. V was shortened by 4 bases and J by 7 bases, with 14 bases between the two germline ends. In DNA form, the CDR3 reads TGCGCCAGCAGCCCGGGCGGTCCGTATGAAGCTTTCTTT. Protein: CASSPGGPYEAFF. Full variable domain (remainder filled in from reference TRBV5-1 and TRBJ1-1): KAGVTQTPRYLIKTRGQQVTLSCSPISGHRSVSWYQQTPGQGLQFLFEYFSETQRNKGNFPGRFSGRQFSNSRSEMNVSTLELGDSALYLCASSPGGPYEAFFGQGTRLTVV.

Ten or more counts support this clonotype. The chain recombines TRBV24-1 with TRBJ2-5; TRBD2 might be the D (6 bases). The CDR3 extends over 13 amino acids. With 9 bases removed from V and 4 bases from J, the gap between germline ends came to 14 bases. Germline values: CDR1 KGHDR, CDR2 SFDVKD. CDR3 bases: TGTGCCACCTCCGGCGGAGGGCCAGAGACCCAGTACTTC. Protein: CATSGGGPETQYF.

The gene calls are TRBV20-1 and TRBJ2-3; TRBD2 aligns across 8 bases. Trimming took 3 bases from V and 3 from J; bases not matched to a gene: 2. The CDR3 has 13 residues. From germline, CDR1 is DFQATT and CDR2 SNEGSKA (reference sequence). CDR3 protein: CSASRGGTDTQYF. CDR3 nucleotides: TGCAGTGCTAGTCGGGGGGGAACAGATACGCAGTATTTT.

In this sample, this clonotype turned up a few times. J is TRBJ2-3 and V is TRBV27, with TRBD2 matching over 12 bases. This CDR3 comprises 17 residues. Germline V gene lookup returns CDR1 MNHEY and CDR2 SMNVEV (reference sequence). V lost 3 bases and J lost 5; bases outside the gene matches: 9. The CDR3 sequence is CASSLVTSGRMIDTQYF. CDR3 nucleotide sequence: TGTGCCAGCAGTTTGGTGACTAGCGGGAGAATGATAGATACGCAGTATTTT.

This clonotype was seen many times. The chain uses TRBV20-1 and TRBJ2-7, with a weak D call TRBD2 (6 bases). V was shortened by 4 bases and J by 0 bases, with 10 bases between the two germline ends. From germline, CDR1 is DFQATT and CDR2 SNEGSKA (reference sequence). This CDR3 has 13 amino acids. The chain's CDR3 is CSAMQTSSYEQYF. The DNA of the CDR3 is TGCAGTGCTATGCAGACTAGCTCCTACGAGCAGTACTTC.

This chain connects TRBV11-1 to TRBJ2-7, with 7 bases that match TRBD2. The CDR3 has 20 residues. Germline trimming cut 4 bases from V and 5 bases from J; bases unmatched to any gene: 26. Per germline, CDR1 SGHAT and CDR2 FQDESV (reference sequence). This chain's CDR3 is CASSSGDLIRTGLLVNEQYF. CDR3 bases: TGTGCCAGCAGCTCAGGTGATTTGATACGGACGGGACTACTCGTCAACGAGCAGTACTTC.

The chain is built from TRBV5-6 and TRBJ1-2; perhaps TRBD1 as D (6 bases). V was cut by 3 bases and J by 4 bases, with 19 bases left in between. In germline, CDR1 is SGHDT, CDR2 YYEEEE. The CDR3 length is 16 residues. The CDR3 nucleotides read TGTGCCAGCAGCTCACACCGACAGGACCTCACCTATGGCTACACCTTC. Amino acid sequence: CASSSHRQDLTYGYTF.

The chain uses TRBV20-1 and TRBJ2-7; 9 nucleotides agree with TRBD2. The CDR3 extends over 12 amino acids. The germline gives CDR1 DFQATT, CDR2 SNEGSKA (reference sequence). CDR3 DNA sequence: TGCAGGGGCGGGACTAGCTCTAACGAGCAGTACTTC. It translates to CRGGTSSNEQYF.

Many counts were recorded for this clonotype. The CDR3 spells CSVEVAGVRAGELFF. The CDR3 region has the DNA TGCAGCGTTGAAGTAGCGGGAGTTAGAGCCGGGGAGCTGTTTTTT. The chain is built from TRBV29-1 and TRBJ2-2; 9 nucleotides align to TRBD2. CDR3 length: 15 amino acids. Germline V gene lookup returns CDR1 SQVTM and CDR2 ANQGSEA. The V segment lost 1 base and the J segment 6 bases; nucleotides outside the gene matches: 6.

This clonotype was counted between two and nine times. The chain joins TRBV27 to TRBJ2-5; TRBD1 or TRBD2 may be the D gene (5 bases each). V was cut by 3 bases and J by 4 bases, with 21 bases left in between. The CDR3 runs to 17 residues. Per germline, CDR1 MNHEY and CDR2 SMNVEV (reference sequence). Written as DNA, the CDR3 is TGTGCCAGCAGTTTCATAAGAGGGCAGGGAATATCAGAGACCCAGTACTTC. Translation: CASSFIRGQGISETQYF.

The rearrangement links TRBV19 to TRBJ2-3; no reliable D call. CDR1 and CDR2 from the germline V gene are LNHDA and SQIVND (reference sequence). The V gene lost 3 bases and the J gene lost 2 bases, with 6 bases spanning the gap. The CDR3 runs to 13 residues. The CDR3 loop reads CASSMPTTDTQYF. The CDR3 coding sequence is TGTGCCAGTAGTATGCCTACCACAGATACGCAGTATTTT.